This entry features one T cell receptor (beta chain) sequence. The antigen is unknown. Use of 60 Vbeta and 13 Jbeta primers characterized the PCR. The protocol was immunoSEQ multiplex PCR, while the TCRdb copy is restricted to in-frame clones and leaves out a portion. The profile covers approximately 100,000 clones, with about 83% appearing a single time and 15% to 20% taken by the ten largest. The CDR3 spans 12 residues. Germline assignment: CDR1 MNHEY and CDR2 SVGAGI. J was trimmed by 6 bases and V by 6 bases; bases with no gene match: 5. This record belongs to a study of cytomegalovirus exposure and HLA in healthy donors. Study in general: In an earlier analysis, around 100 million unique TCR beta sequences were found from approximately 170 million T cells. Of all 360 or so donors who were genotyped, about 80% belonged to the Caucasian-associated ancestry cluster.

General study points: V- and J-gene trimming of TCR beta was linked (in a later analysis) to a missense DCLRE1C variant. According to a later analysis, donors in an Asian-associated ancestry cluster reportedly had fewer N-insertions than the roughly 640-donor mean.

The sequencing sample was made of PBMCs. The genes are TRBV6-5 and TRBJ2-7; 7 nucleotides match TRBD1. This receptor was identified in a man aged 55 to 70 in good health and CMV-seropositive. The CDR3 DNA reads TGTGCCAGCAGCTTGGACAGGCTCGAGCAGTACTTC. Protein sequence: CASSLDRLEQYF.